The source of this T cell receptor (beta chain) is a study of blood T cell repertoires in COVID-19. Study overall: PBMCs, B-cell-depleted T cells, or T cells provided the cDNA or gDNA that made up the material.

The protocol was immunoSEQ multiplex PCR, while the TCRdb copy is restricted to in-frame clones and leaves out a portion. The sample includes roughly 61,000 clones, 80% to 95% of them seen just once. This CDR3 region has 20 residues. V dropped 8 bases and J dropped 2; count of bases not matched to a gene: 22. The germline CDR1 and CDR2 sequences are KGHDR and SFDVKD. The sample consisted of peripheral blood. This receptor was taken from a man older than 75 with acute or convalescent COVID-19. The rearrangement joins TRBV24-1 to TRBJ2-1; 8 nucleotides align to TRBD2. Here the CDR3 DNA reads TGTGCCACCATTTGGAGGTGGGCGGGGGGCCCCGTTAACCCCTACAATGAGCAGTTCTTC. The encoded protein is CATIWRWAGGPVNPYNEQFF.